This T cell receptor (beta chain) was sequenced in a study of vaccination and CD4 T cells after COVID-19 (dated 2022 in TCRdb). In terms of the full investigation: Six males and four females were included in the convalescent cohort, with two Hispanic individuals, seven Caucasians, two Asians and one multiracial person represented. As controls, cultures received a CEFX viral epitope pool (the positive control), an HIV-1 Nef peptide pool (the negative control), or no peptide at all. Participants got two doses of the Pfizer-BioNTech BNT162b2 vaccine (n=8) or two doses of the Moderna mRNA-1273 vaccine (n=2). At the TCR clonotype level, an earlier paper using these donors assessed memory CD4+ T cell crossreactivity between SARS-CoV-2 and common cold coronavirus spike proteins. Culture stimuli were overlapping spike peptide pools from SARS-CoV-2 and from the common cold coronaviruses HCoV-NL63, HCoV-OC43 and HCoV-229E. Post-vaccine blood samples were obtained a median of approximately 70 days after the second vaccine dose, with a range of roughly 13 to 250 days. In roughly nine COVID-19 convalescent patients and a few infection-naive healthy vaccine recipients, the spike-specific CD4+ TCR repertoire before mRNA vaccination was compared with the repertoire after mRNA vaccination. Post-COVID blood samples were collected from convalescent patients a median of approximately 100 days after diagnosis, with a range of about 35 to 170 days. Here is what the overall study found, with its caveats: The number of convalescent patients in the study was relatively small, and the study did not examine early timepoints following natural infection. An increase in the median number of SARS-CoV-2-reactive clonotypes from roughly 20 after infection to roughly 38 after vaccination was observed, but the change was not found to be significant. In convalescent patients, a median roughly 87% of post-vaccine SARS-CoV-2-reactive clones were detected only after vaccination, suggesting vaccine-specific priming. Of the vaccine-specific clones in convalescent patients, 304 of 307, or nearly all, reacted only to SARS-CoV-2 spike and did not cross-react with common cold coronaviruses.

The CDR3 holds 14 amino acids from the cysteine to the phenylalanine. Of all the DNA, just the CDR3 is kept, 42 bases in frame from base 1. Per the germline V gene, MNHEY is the CDR1 and SVGAGI is the CDR2. The V and J ends are trimmed by 0 bases and 2 bases, leaving 8 bases between them. The library was produced with PCR. DNA from cultured CD4+ T cells underwent TCR sequencing with the Oncomine TCR Beta short-read assay at the Johns Hopkins FTIC core. Genomic DNA was extracted from the cultured CD4+ T cells with the QIAamp micro DNA kit. The Oncomine TCR Beta libraries from cultured CD4+ T cells were pooled using unique dual indexes and then sequenced on an Illumina iSeq 100. The paper's data handling went like this. Non-productive sequences were removed, and CDR3s that did not start with C, did not end with F or W, or were shorter than 7 amino acids were discarded. Antigen-specific clonotypes were identified with the MANAFEST web application by comparing peptide-stimulated wells with reference and other culture wells. Positive clones required FDR below 0.05, an odds ratio above 5, and productive frequency above 0.1% in at least two of three replicate wells. A clonotype was classed as cross-reactive if the clonotype showed significant expansion both in SARS-CoV-2 spike wells and in at least one common cold coronavirus spike condition. Using R version 3.6.1, CDR3 homology was evaluated through Levenshtein distances (stringdist) along with unrooted phylogenetic trees (ape). The public reads were run again by TCRdb, first through fastp at Q25 and then through MiXCR, and only productive beta chains were kept. Rows are unified per CDR3 protein, each entry keeping the most common DNA and genes. TCRdb's processing, not the study's, gives the V and J calls here. Present in this sample are about 8,900 distinct CDR3 sequences, 25% to 35% of which were seen just once. Of the sample, roughly 10% is held by the ten largest clones.

Interpreted using the paper, the treatment or condition label stands for: approximately 11-day PBMC culture with coronavirus spike peptide pools or control peptides (ViraFEST assay). CD4+ T cells from unexposed donors were collected before the COVID-19 pandemic (2011-2018). To expand antigen-specific T cells with peptide pools and then pick out the expanded clonotypes through TCR sequencing, the study relied on the ViraFEST assay. Under 2.5 million PBMCs per well were cultured in IMDM with 5% human AB serum and 8 to 10 IU/ml IL-2, plus 10 ug/ml peptide pools. On days 3 and 7, half of the culture medium was replaced with fresh IL-2-containing medium. After more than 8 days of culture, CD4+ T cells were isolated by negative selection using the EasySep CD4+ T cell isolation kit. As cell numbers permitted, CD4+ T cells from unexposed donors were tested for reactivity to SARS-CoV-2 S and N and to four common cold coronavirus spike pools. Ficoll-Paque Plus gradient centrifugation was used to isolate PBMCs from whole blood, and the isolated PBMCs were then either used fresh or cryopreserved at -140C. Culture conditions were generally each tested in triplicate wells. The leukapheresis product used for the unexposed donors was purchased from a commercial source.

This clonotype showed up just a few times. The antigen this receptor binds is unknown. Qualities for individual bases were not recorded, and no much larger clone is one base off. The sequencing sample was made of CD4+ T cells from blood, cultured in vitro. The sequence came from a human donor in good health. The chain couples TRBV6-5 to TRBJ2-7; no confident D gene assignment can be made. The DNA sequence is given as TGTGCCAGCAGTTACTCGAGACTGGCCTACGAGCAGTACTTC. It encodes CASSYSRLAYEQYF.